This T cell receptor beta chain was recorded in a study of T cell repertoires in cytomegalovirus infection. MiXCR, applied by TCRdb to the reads, yields one record per CDR3 protein. The repertoire holds approximately 500,000 distinct CDR3 sequences, with 30% to 40% as singletons. V gave up 8 bases and J gave up 9 bases, with 26 bases separating them. This CDR3 has 16 residues. The germline gives CDR1 LNHDA, CDR2 SQIVND (reference sequence). In this sample, this clonotype turned up a few times. Its antigen is undetermined. Study observations and caveats: Cumulated frequencies of public TCR beta families served to identify carriers of CMV plus the relevant HLA.

The chain is built from TRBV19 and TRBJ2-1, with D uncertain. The starting material was cultured PBMCs, obtained from culture after CMV antigen stimulation. The sequence came from a human donor in good health (CMV status not recorded). Some clones in this sample may be carry-over from other donors' samples. CDR3 coding DNA: TGTGCCAGTCGCCAGGTCCCCGGTCCCGATTTAGGTGAGCAGTTCTTC. Translating it yields CASRQVPGPDLGEQFF.